This T cell receptor beta chain comes out of a study of blood T cell repertoires in COVID-19. Study-wide background: COVID-19 samples, acute and convalescent, were from the United States, Italy and Spain.

The protocol was immunoSEQ multiplex PCR, while the TCRdb copy is restricted to in-frame clones and leaves out a portion. Of roughly 77,000 clones detected, 75% to 85% appear once; the ten largest clones hold 4% to 6%. The CDR3 covers 16 residues. Germline values: CDR1 SGDLS, CDR2 YYNGEE. Losses at the gene ends were 4 bases for V and 0 bases for J; bases not matched to a gene: 7. Sequenced sample: peripheral blood. The chain couples TRBV9 to TRBJ1-5; 7 positions match TRBD1. The sequence was collected from a woman aged 70-85 years with acute or convalescent COVID-19. In DNA, the CDR3 is TGTGCCAGCAGCCCCGGGACAGCGAATAGCAATCAGCCCCAGCATTTT. Translation gives CASSPGTANSNQPQHF.